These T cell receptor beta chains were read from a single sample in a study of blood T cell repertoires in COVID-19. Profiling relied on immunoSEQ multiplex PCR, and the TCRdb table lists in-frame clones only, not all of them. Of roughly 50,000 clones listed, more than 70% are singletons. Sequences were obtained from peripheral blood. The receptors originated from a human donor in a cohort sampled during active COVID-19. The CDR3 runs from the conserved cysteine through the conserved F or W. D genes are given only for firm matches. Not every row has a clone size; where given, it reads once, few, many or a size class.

TGTGCCAGCTCACCGGGACAGAGCTCTGGAAACACCATATATTTT CASSPGQSSGNTIYF TRBV18 . TRBJ1-3 TRBD1
TGTGCCTGGAGTGTTCCCGCGAGGTATCGAGCTGTGGAGCAGTACTTC CAWSVPARYRAVEQYF TRBV30 . TRBJ2-7 .
TGTGCCAGCTCACGAGAACAACAGGGTAGAGATAATTCACCCCTCCACTTT CASSREQQGRDNSPLHF TRBV18 . TRBJ1-6 .
TGCGCCAGCAGCTTGACAACCCCGGGACAGGGTAAAGGCGGTGAGCAGTTCTTC CASSLTTPGQGKGGEQFF TRBV5-1 . TRBJ2-1 TRBD1
TGTGCCAGCAGCCCGGGACTAGCCGTTTCGGAGCAGTACTTC CASSPGLAVSEQYF TRBV6-5 . TRBJ2-7 TRBD2
TGCAGCGTTGAGTCTGGGAGAAGCTATGGCTACACCTTC CSVESGRSYGYTF TRBV29-1 . TRBJ1-2 .
TGTGCCAGCAGCTCGCGGACAGGGGGGTCCTATAATTCACCCCTCCACTTT CASSSRTGGSYNSPLHF TRBV7-9 few TRBJ1-6 TRBD1
TGTGCCAGTAGTATCCCGAGCGGGGGGGAACAAGAGACCCAGTACTTC CASSIPSGGEQETQYF TRBV19 . TRBJ2-5 TRBD2
TGTGCCAGCAGAGGCGACAGGGTAGGTGAAGCTTTCTTT CASRGDRVGEAFF TRBV7-8 . TRBJ1-1 TRBD1
TGCAGCGTTTCTGCCGGCAATGAGCAGTTCTTC CSVSAGNEQFF TRBV29-1 once TRBJ2-1 .
TGTGCCAGCAGCTTAGTAGGACAGGGCTCCTACGAGCAGTACTTC CASSLVGQGSYEQYF TRBV7-2 . TRBJ2-7 TRBD1
TGTGCCAGCAGCTTAACGGGCAGGGGAGTAGCAAATTCACCCCTCCACTTT CASSLTGRGVANSPLHF TRBV7-3 . TRBJ1-6 .
TGTGCCAGCAGGAGGGGACAGGGGAGGGCCGGGGAGCTGTTTTTT CASRRGQGRAGELFF TRBV2 . TRBJ2-2 TRBD1
TGTGCCAGTAGTACCGACCCGGGACAGGGGCCCAGGCCCCAGCATTTT CASSTDPGQGPRPQHF TRBV19 . TRBJ1-5 TRBD1
TGTGCCAGCAGCTTGAGAGCGGGGAGCACAGATACGCAGTATTTT CASSLRAGSTDTQYF TRBV5-6 . TRBJ2-3 TRBD2
TGTGCCAGCAGTTTGTCGCGGAGTCTTTTCTTT CASSLSRSLFF TRBV6-5 . TRBJ1-1 .
TGTGCCAGTGCGGGGCAGATCACAGATACGCAGTATTTT CASAGQITDTQYF TRBV19 . TRBJ2-3 .
TGTGCCAGCAGTGAACAGGGCCCGAGCTCTGGAAACACCATATATTTT CASSEQGPSSGNTIYF TRBV2 . TRBJ1-3 .
TGTGCCAGCAGCCTCAGCGGCGGGTATGGCTACACCTTC CASSLSGGYGYTF TRBV3-1/TRBV3-2 . TRBJ1-2 .
TGTGCCAGCAGCGTAGGGGACAGCCAAGAGACCCAGTACTTC CASSVGDSQETQYF TRBV9 . TRBJ2-5 TRBD1
TGTGCCAGCAGTAACGCCGGGACTAGCGGGGGGCCGACAGCCTACGAGCAGTACTTC CASSNAGTSGGPTAYEQYF TRBV6-2/TRBV6-3 . TRBJ2-7 TRBD2
TGTGCCAGCAGCTCGCAGGGCCGCCCCAATCAGCCCCAGCATTTT CASSSQGRPNQPQHF TRBV2 . TRBJ1-5 .
TGTGCCTCGACAGGGTTGGGCACAGATACGCAGTATTTT CASTGLGTDTQYF TRBV6-6 . TRBJ2-3 TRBD1
TGTGCCAGCATCCAACAGGGAGCTGAAGGCACTGAAGCTTTCTTT CASIQQGAEGTEAFF TRBV7-9 . TRBJ1-1 .
TGTGCCAGCAGCCAAGAGGGCGGGGGGCTTTCCTACGAGCAGTACTTC CASSQEGGGLSYEQYF TRBV4-2 few TRBJ2-7 TRBD2
TGCGCCAGCAGCCCCTGGACAGGGAACTCTGGAAACACCATATATTTT CASSPWTGNSGNTIYF TRBV5-1 . TRBJ1-3 TRBD1
TGTGCCAGCAGCCAAACGGGGCAGCCCCAGCATTTT CASSQTGQPQHF TRBV6-2/TRBV6-3 . TRBJ1-5 .
TGCAGCGTTGTTGTATTTCTTGGCACAGATACGCAGTATTTT CSVVVFLGTDTQYF TRBV29-1 once TRBJ2-3 .
TGTGCCAGCAGCCCAGACAGGGGGCCAGATACGCAGTATTTT CASSPDRGPDTQYF TRBV7-9 . TRBJ2-3 TRBD1
TGTGCCAGCAGCTCAACTAGCGGGGAAATAACGCAGTATTTT CASSSTSGEITQYF TRBV7-7 once TRBJ2-3 TRBD2
TGTGCGGCGGGTCTGGGCACAGATACGCAGTATTTT CAAGLGTDTQYF TRBV5-4 . TRBJ2-3 .
TGTGCCACCAGTGATTTCCCCAAGGACAGGGGACCTCCACTCACAGATACGCAGTATTTT CATSDFPKDRGPPLTDTQYF TRBV24-1 . TRBJ2-3 TRBD1
TGCGCCAGCAGCCACTCGGACAGGCTTACGGTAGAGACCCAGTACTTC CASSHSDRLTVETQYF TRBV4-1 . TRBJ2-5 TRBD1
TGCGCCAGCACCTTTGACAGGGGCGGCCAGCCCCAGCATTTT CASTFDRGGQPQHF TRBV10-2 . TRBJ1-5 TRBD1
TGTGCCAGCTCCCTCCCCGGGACAACGGTGCTTGGCTACACCTTC CASSLPGTTVLGYTF TRBV18 . TRBJ1-2 .
TGTGCCAGCAGTTCCCACACCGCCAACACTGAAGCTTTCTTT CASSSHTANTEAFF TRBV28 . TRBJ1-1 .